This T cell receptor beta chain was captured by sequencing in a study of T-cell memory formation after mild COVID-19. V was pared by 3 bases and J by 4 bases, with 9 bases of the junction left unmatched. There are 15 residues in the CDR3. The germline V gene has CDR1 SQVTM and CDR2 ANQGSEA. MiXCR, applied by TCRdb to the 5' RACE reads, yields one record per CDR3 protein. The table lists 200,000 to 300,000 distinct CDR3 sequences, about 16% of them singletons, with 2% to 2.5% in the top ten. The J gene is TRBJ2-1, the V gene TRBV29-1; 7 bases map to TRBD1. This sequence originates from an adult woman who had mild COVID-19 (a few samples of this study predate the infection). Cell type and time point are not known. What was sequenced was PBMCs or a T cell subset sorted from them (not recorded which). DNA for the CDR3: TGCAGCGTTGACACATGGGCAGGGGGATACAATGAGCAGTTCTTC. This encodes CSVDTWAGGYNEQFF.